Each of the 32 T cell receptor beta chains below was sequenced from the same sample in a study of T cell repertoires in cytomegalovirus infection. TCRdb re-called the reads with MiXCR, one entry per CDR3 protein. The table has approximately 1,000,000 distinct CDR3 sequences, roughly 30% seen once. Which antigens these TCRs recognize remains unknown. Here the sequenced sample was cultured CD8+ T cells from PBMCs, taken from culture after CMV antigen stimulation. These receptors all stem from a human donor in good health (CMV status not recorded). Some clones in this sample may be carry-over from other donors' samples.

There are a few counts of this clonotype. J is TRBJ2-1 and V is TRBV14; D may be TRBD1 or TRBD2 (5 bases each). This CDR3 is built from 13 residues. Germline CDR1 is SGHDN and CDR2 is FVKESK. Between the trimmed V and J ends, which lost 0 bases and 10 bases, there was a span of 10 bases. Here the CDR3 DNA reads TGTGCCAGCAGCCAAGATCGCGAGGGGGAGCAGTTCTTC. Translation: CASSQDREGEQFF.

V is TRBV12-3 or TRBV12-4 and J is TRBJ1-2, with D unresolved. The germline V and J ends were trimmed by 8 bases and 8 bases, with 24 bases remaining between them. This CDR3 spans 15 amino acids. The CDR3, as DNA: TGTGCCAGCTTCGGGTGGGCAGGCGCCGGCGGGGGCTACACCTTC. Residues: CASFGWAGAGGGYTF.

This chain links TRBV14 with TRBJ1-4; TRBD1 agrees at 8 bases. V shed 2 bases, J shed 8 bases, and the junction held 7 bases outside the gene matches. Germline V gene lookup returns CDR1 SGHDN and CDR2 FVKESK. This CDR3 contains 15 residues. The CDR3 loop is CASSQRTGRGEKLFF. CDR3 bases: TGTGCCAGCAGCCAAAGGACAGGGCGTGGCGAAAAACTGTTTTTT.

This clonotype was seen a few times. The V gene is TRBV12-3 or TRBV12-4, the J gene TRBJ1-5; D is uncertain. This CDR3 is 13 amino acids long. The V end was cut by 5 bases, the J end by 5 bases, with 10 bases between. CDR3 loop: CASSHIRDQPQHF. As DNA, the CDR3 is TGTGCCAGCAGTCATATAAGGGATCAGCCCCAGCATTTT.

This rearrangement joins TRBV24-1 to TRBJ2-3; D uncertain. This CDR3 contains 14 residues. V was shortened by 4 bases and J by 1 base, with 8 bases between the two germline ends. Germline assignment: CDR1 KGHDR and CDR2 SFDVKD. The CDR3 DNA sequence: TGTGCCACCAGTGACTCGCAAGGCACAGATACGCAGTATTTT. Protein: CATSDSQGTDTQYF.

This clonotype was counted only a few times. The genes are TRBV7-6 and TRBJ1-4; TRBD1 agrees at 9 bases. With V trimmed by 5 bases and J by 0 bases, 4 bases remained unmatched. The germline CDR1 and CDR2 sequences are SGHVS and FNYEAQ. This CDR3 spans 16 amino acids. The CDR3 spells CASSTGTGTTNEKLFF. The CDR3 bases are TGTGCCAGCAGCACCGGGACAGGGACAACTAATGAAAAACTGTTTTTT.

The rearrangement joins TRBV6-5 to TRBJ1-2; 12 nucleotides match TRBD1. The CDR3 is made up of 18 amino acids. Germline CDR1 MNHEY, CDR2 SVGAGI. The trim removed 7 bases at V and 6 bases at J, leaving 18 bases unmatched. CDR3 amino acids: CASTPGWGQGAHGDGYTF. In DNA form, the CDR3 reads TGTGCCAGCACCCCCGGATGGGGACAGGGGGCTCACGGTGATGGCTACACCTTC.

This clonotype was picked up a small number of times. This CDR3 reads CASSRAAGPQHF. The CDR3 bases are TGTGCCAGCAGCCGAGCGGCCGGGCCCCAGCATTTT. This sequence joins TRBV7-9 and TRBJ1-5; no firm D call. This CDR3 is 12 amino acids long. Deletions cut 5 bases from V and 9 bases from J, with 11 bases between. Germline CDR1 reads SEHNR; CDR2 reads FQNEAQ (reference sequence).

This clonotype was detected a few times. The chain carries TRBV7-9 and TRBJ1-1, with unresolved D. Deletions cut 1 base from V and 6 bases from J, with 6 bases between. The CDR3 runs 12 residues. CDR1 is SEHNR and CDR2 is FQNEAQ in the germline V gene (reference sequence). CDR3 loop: CASSLENPEAFF. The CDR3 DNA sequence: TGTGCCAGCAGCTTAGAAAACCCTGAAGCTTTCTTT.

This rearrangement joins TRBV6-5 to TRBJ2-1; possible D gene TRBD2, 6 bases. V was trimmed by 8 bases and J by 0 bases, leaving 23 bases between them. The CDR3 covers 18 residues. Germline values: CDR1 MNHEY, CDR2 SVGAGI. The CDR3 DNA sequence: TGTGCCAGCCGTCCTAATAGTTACATCGGGAGCTCCTACAATGAGCAGTTCTTC. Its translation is CASRPNSYIGSSYNEQFF.

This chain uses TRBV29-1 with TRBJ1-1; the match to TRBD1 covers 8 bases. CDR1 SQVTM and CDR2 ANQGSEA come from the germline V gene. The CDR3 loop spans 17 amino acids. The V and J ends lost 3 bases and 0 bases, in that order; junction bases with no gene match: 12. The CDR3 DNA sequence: TGCAGCGTTGACACCCGTCGTCAGGGGGCAATGAACACTGAAGCTTTCTTT. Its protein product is CSVDTRRQGAMNTEAFF.

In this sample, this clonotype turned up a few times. Here the CDR3 DNA reads TGCAGCGTGGAGGACAGGGAAGAGACCCAGTACTTC. This sequence encodes CSVEDREETQYF. The chain is built from TRBV29-1 and TRBJ2-5, with 8 bases aligning to TRBD1. The CDR3 is 12 amino acids. The V and J ends lost 6 bases and 3 bases, in that order; junction bases with no gene match: 3. The germline V gene encodes CDR1 SQVTM and CDR2 ANQGSEA. Looking up the rest from reference TRBV29-1 and TRBJ2-5 gives the full variable domain: SAVISQKPSRDICQRGTSLTIQCQVDSQVTMMFWYRQQPGQSLTLIATANQGSEATYESGFVIDKFPISRPNLTFSTLTVSNMSPEDSSIYLCSVEDREETQYFGPGTRLLVL.

This CDR3 reads CASSTRLAGTYEQYV. CDR3 nucleotides: TGTGCCAGCAGCACACGACTAGCAGGTACCTACGAGCAGTACGTC. The chain uses TRBV6-2 or TRBV6-3 and TRBJ2-7; 7 bases map to TRBD2. Per germline, CDR1 MNHEY and CDR2 SVGEGT. This CDR3 region has 15 residues. V was pared by 6 bases and J by 2 bases, with 10 bases of the junction left unmatched.

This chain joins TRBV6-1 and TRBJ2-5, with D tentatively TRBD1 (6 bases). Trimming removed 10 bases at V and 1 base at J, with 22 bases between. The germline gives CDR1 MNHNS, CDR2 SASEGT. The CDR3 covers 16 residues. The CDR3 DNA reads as TGTGCCACCATTGGAACCCGGGACAAGAGCCAAGAGACCCAGTACTTC. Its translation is CATIGTRDKSQETQYF.

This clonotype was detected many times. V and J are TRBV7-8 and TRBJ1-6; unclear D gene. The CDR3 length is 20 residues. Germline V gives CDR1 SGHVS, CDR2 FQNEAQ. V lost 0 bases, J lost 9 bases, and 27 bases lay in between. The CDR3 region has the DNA TGTGCCAGCAGCTTAGCGAAATTTTTGTGGGAAGCAAAAGGTGGTTCACCCCTCCACTTT. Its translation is CASSLAKFLWEAKGGSPLHF.

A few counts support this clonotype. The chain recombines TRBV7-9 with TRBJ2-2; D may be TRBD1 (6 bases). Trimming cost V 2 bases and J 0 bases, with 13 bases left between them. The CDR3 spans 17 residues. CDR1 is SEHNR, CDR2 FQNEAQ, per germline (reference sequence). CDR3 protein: CASSLSATGPNTGELFF. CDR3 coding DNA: TGTGCCAGCAGCTTAAGTGCGACAGGTCCGAACACCGGGGAGCTGTTTTTT.

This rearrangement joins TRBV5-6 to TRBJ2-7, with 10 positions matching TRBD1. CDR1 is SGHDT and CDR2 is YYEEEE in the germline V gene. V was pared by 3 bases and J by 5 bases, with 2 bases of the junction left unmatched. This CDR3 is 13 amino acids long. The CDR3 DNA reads TGTGCCAGCAGCTGGGGACAGGGGAACGAGCAGTACTTC. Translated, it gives CASSWGQGNEQYF.

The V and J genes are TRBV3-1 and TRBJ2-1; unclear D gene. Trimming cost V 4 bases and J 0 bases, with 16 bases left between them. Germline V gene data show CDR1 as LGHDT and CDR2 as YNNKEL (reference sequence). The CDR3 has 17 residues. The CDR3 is CASSRLLDFSSYNEQFF. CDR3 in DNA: TGTGCCAGCAGCCGGCTTCTAGATTTTAGCTCCTACAATGAGCAGTTCTTC.

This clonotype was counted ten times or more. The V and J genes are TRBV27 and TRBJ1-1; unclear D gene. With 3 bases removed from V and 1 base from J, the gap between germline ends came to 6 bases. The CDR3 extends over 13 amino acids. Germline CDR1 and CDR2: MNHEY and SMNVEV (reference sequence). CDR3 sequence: CASSFSENTEAFF. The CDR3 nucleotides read TGTGCCAGCAGTTTCTCGGAGAACACTGAAGCTTTCTTT.

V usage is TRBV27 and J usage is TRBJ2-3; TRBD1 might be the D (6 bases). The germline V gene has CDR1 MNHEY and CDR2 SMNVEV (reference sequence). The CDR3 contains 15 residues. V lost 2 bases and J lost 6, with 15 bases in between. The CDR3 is CASSLMWSTGDTQYF. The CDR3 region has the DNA TGTGCCAGCAGTTTAATGTGGAGTACAGGGGATACGCAGTATTTT.

CDR3 bases: TGTGCCAACAACAGGGTTGAGCAGTTCTTC. Translating it yields CANNRVEQFF. V usage is TRBV2 and J usage is TRBJ2-1; D possibly corresponds to TRBD1 (6 bases). The V and J ends lost 10 bases and 9 bases respectively, with 10 bases between them. The CDR3 runs to 10 residues. The germline V gene has CDR1 SNHLY and CDR2 FYNNEI.

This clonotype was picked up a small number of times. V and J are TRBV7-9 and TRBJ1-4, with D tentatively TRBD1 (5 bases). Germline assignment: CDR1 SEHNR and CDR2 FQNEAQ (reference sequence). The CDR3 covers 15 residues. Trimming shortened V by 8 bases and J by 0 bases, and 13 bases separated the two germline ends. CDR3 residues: CASELPGPTNEKLFF. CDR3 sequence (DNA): TGTGCCAGCGAACTTCCGGGGCCAACTAATGAAAAACTGTTTTTT.

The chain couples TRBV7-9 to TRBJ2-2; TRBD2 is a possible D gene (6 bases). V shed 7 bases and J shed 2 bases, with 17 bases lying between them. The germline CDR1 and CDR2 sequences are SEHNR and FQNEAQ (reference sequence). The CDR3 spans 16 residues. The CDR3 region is CASITRSGRNTGELFF. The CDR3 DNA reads TGTGCCAGCATCACACGAAGCGGGCGCAACACCGGGGAGCTGTTTTTT.

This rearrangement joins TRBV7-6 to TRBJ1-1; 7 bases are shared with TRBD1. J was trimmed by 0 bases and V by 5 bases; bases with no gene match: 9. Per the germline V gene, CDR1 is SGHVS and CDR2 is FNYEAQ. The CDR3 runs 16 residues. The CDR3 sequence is CASSTNRQGLNTEAFF. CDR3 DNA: TGTGCCAGCAGCACCAACCGACAGGGCCTGAACACTGAAGCTTTCTTT.

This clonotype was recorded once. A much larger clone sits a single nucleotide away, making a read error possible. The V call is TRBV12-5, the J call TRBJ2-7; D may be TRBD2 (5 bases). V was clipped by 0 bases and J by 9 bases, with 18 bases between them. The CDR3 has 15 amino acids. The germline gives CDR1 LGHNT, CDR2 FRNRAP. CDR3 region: CASGLVAAGPARQYV. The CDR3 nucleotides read TGTGCTAGTGGTTTGGTAGCGGCCGGCCCCGCGCGGCAGTACGTC.

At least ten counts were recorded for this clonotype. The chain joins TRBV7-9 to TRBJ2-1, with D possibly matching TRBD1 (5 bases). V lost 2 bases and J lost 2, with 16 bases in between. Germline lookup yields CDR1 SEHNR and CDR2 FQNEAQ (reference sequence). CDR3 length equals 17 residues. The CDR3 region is CASSLPTGEEPYNEQFF. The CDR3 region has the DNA TGTGCCAGCAGCTTACCCACAGGCGAAGAGCCCTACAATGAGCAGTTCTTC.

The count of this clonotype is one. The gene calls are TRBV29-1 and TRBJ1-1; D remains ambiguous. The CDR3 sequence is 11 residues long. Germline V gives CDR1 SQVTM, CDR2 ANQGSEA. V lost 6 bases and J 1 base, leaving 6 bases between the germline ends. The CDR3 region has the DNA TGCAGCGTCACAAGGAACACTGAAGCTTTCTTT. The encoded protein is CSVTRNTEAFF.

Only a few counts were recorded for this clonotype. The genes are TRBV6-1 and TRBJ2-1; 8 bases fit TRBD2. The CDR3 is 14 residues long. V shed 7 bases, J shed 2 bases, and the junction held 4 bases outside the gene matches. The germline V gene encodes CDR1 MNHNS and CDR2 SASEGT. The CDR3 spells CASKISGAYNEQFF. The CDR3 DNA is TGTGCCAGCAAAATTAGCGGGGCCTACAATGAGCAGTTCTTC.

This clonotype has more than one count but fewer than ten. CDR3 loop: CASSLQTFPNTEAFF. The CDR3 DNA reads as TGTGCCAGCAGCCTTCAGACATTCCCCAACACTGAAGCTTTCTTT. J is TRBJ1-1 and V is TRBV7-9; D ambiguous. The CDR3 length is 15 residues. CDR1 and CDR2 (germline): SEHNR, FQNEAQ (reference sequence). Trimming took off 5 bases at V and 2 bases at J, with 15 bases between the two ends. Full variable domain (outside the CDR3, taken from reference TRBV7-9 and TRBJ1-1): DTGVSQNPRHKITKRGQNVTFRCDPISEHNRLYWYRQTLGQGPEFLTYFQNEAQLEKSRLLSDRFSAERPKGSFSTLEIQRTEQGDSAMYLCASSLQTFPNTEAFFGQGTRLTVV.

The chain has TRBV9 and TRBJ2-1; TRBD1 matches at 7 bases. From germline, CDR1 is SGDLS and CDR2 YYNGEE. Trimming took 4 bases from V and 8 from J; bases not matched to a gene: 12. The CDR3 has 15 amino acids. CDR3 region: CASSPLETGFYEQFF. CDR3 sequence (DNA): TGTGCCAGCAGCCCCTTGGAGACAGGGTTCTATGAGCAGTTCTTC.

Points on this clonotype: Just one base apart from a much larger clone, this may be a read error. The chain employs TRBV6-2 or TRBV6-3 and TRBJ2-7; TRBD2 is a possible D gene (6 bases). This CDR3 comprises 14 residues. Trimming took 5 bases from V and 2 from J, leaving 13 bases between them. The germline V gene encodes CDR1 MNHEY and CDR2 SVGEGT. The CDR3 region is CASSPLGGTYEQYV. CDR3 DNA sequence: TGTGCCAGCAGTCCCCTTGGGGGGACCTACGAGCAGTACGTC.

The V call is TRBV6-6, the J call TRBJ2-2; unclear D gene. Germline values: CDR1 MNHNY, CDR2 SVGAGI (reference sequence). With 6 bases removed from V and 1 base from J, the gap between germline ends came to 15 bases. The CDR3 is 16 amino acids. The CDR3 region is CASSQYRKLNTGELFF. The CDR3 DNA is TGTGCCAGCAGCCAATACAGAAAGCTGAACACCGGGGAGCTGTTTTTT.